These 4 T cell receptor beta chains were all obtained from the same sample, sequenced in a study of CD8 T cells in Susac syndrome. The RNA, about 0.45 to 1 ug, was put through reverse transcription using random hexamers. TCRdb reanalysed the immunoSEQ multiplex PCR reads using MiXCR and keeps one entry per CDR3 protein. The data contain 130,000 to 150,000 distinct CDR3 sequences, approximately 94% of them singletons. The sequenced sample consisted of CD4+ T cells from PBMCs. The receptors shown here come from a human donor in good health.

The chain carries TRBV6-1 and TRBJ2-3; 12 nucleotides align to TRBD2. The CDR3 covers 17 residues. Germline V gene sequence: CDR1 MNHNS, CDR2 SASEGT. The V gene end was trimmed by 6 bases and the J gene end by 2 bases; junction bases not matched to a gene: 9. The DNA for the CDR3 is TGTGCCAGCAGCAACGCCGGACTAGCGGGACTCACAGATACGCAGTATTTT. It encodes CASSNAGLAGLTDTQYF.

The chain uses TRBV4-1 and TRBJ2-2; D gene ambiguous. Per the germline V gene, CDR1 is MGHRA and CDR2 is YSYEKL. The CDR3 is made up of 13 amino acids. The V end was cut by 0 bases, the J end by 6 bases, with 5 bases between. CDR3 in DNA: TGCGCCAGCAGCCAAGACCCTGCCGGGGAGCTGTTTTTT. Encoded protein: CASSQDPAGELFF.

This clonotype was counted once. The CDR3 here is CASSAPSTDTQYF. The CDR3 nucleotides read TGTGCCAGCAGCGCCCCTAGCACAGATACGCAGTATTTT. V and J are TRBV7-9 and TRBJ2-3; D is uncertain. Per germline, CDR1 SEHNR and CDR2 FQNEAQ (reference sequence). The CDR3 length is 13 residues. V was shortened by 5 bases and J by 0 bases, with 6 bases between the two germline ends.

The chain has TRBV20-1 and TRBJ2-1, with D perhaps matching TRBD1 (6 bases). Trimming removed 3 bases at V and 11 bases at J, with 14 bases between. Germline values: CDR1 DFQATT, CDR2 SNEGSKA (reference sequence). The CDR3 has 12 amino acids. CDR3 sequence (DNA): TGCAGTGCTAGCGCTAGGGACACCAAGCAGTTCTTC. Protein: CSASARDTKQFF.